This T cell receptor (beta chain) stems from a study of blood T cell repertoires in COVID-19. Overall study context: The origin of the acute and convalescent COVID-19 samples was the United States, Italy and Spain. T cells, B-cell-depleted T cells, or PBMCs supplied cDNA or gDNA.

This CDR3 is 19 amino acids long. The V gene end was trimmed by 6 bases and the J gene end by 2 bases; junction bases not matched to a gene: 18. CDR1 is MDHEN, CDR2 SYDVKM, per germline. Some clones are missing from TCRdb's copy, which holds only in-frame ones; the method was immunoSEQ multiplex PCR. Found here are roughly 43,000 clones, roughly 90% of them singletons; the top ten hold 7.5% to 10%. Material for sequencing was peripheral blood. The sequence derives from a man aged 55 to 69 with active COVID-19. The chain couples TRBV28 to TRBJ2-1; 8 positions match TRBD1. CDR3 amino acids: CASSTQMWTGNNPYNEQFF. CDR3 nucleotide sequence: TGTGCCAGCAGCACCCAAATGTGGACAGGGAATAACCCCTACAATGAGCAGTTCTTC.